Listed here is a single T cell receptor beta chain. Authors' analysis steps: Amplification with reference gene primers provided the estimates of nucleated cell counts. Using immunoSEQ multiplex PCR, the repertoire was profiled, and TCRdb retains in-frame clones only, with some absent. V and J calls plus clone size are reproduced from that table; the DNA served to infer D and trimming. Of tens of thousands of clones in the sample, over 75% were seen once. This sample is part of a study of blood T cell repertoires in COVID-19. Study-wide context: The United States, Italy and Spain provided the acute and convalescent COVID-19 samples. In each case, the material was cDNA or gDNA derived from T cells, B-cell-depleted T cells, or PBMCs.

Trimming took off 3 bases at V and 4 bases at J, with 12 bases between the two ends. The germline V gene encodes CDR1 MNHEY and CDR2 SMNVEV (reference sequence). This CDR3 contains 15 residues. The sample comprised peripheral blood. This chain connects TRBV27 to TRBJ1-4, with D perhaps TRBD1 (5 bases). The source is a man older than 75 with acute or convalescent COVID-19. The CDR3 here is CASSFRAGHNEKLFF. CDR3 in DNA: TGTGCCAGCAGTTTCAGGGCAGGGCATAATGAAAAACTGTTTTTT.